Described below is a single T cell receptor beta chain sequence and its context. The antigen is undetermined. The record originates from a study of shared clonotypes between healthy human individuals. General study findings and limits: Among the subsets, naive ones generally showed larger estimated richness than memory ones. Among donors, clonotype sharing was expected to be affected by sequencing depth.

Original processing methods: From ImmunoSEQ came sequences covering only the junction and carrying no quality scores, so filtering differed. Clones were sequenced by immunoSEQ multiplex PCR, and TCRdb holds only the in-frame ones, with some missing. That table gives V, J and clone size, and the DNA gave D and trimming. The sample gives roughly 2 million clones, 95% of which show up once; 0.13% is in the top ten. Germline V CDR1 and CDR2: SGHAT, FQNNGV. This CDR3 comprises 16 residues. J lost 6 bases, V lost 5 bases, and 11 bases had no gene match. There were no recent acute infections or vaccinations among the donors, who were healthy HIV-negative adults.

V and J are TRBV11-2 and TRBJ2-4; TRBD1 agrees at 9 bases. This clonotype was obtained from a man between 18 and 29 years old in good health. The sequenced material came from naive CD4+ T cells sorted from blood. The subset: CD45RA+ positively selected. CDR3 sequence: CASSRTTGGGGNIQYF. CDR3 sequence (DNA): TGTGCCAGCAGCCGGACGACAGGGGGAGGGGGAAACATTCAGTACTTC.